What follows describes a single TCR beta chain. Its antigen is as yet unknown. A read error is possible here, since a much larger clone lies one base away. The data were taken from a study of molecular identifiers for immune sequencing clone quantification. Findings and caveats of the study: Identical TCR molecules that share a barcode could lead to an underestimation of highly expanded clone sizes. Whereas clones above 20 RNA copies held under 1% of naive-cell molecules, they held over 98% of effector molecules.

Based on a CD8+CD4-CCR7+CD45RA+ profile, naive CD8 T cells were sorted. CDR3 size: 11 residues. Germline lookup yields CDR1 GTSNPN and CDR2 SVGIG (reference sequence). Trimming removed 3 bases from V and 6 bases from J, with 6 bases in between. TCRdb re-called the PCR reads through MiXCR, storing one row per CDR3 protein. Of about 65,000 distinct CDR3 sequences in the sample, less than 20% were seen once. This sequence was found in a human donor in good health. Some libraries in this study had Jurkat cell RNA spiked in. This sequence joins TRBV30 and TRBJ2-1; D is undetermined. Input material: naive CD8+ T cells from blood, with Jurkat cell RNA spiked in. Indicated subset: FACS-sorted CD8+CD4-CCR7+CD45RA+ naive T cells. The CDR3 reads CAWSDFNEQFF. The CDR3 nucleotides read TGTGCCTGGAGCGACTTCAATGAGCAGTTCTTC.